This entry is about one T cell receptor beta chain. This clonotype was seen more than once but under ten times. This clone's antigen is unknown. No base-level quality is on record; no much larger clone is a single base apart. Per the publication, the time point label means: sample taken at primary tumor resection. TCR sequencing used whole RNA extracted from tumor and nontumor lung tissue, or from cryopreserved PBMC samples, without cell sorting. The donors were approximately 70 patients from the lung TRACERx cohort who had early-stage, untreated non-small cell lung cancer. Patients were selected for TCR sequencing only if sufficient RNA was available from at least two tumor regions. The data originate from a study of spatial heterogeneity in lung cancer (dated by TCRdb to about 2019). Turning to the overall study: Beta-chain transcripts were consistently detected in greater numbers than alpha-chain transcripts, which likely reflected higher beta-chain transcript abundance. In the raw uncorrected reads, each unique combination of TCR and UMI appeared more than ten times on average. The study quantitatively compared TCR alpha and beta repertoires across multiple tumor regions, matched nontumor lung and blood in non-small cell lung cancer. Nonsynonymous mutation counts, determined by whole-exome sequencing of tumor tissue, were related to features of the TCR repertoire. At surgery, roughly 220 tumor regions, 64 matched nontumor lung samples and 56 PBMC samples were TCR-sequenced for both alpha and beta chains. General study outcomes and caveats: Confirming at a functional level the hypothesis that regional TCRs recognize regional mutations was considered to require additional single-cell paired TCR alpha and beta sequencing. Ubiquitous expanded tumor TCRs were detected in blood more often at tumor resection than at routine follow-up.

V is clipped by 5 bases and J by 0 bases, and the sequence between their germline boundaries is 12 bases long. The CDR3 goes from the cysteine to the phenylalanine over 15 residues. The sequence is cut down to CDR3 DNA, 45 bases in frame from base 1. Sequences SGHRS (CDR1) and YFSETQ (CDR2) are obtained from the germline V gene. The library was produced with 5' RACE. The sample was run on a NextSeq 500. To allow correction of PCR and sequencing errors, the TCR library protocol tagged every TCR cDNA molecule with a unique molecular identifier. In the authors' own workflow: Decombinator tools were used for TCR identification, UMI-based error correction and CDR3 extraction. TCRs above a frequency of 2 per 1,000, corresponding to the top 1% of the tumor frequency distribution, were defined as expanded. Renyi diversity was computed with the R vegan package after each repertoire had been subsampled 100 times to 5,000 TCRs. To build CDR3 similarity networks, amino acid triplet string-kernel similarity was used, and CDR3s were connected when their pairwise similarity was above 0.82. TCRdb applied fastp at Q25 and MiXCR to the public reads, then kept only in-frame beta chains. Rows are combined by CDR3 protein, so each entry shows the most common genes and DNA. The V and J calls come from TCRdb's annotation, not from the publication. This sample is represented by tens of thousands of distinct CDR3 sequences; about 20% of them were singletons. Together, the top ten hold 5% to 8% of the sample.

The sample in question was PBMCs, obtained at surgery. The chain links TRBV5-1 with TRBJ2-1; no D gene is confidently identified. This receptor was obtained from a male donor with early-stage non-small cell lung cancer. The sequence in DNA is TGCGCCAGCAGTCCGGACGCGAGCTCCTACAATGAGCAGTTCTTC. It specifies CASSPDASSYNEQFF.